These 15 T cell receptor beta chains were all obtained from the same sample, sequenced in a study of vaccination and CD4 T cells after COVID-19 (dated by TCRdb to between 2021 and 2022). Their specific antigens are unknown. To prepare the library, PCR was applied. Instrument used: Illumina iSeq 100. At the Johns Hopkins FTIC core, DNA from the cultured CD4+ T cells underwent TCR sequencing with the Oncomine TCR Beta short-read assay. Using fastp at Q25 and MiXCR, TCRdb reprocessed the public reads and kept productive beta chains. Rows with one shared CDR3 protein collapse into an entry with the most common genes and DNA. A total of about 7,700 distinct CDR3 sequences appear in this sample, over 60% of them only once. The ten largest clones represent less than 40% of the sample. Read against the paper, the sample's treatment or condition label means: roughly 11-day PBMC culture with coronavirus spike peptide pools or control peptides (ViraFEST assay).

The sequenced sample was CD4+ T cells from blood, cultured in vitro. The receptors here all came from a human donor who had recovered from COVID-19.

The chain is built from TRBV2 and TRBJ1-3, with 11 bases fitting TRBD1. The CDR3 sequence is 13 residues long. Trimming at V came to 6 bases and at J to 11 bases, leaving 6 bases not matched to a gene. CDR1 and CDR2 from the germline V gene are SNHLY and FYNNEI. The CDR3 DNA reads as TGTGCCAGCAGAGCCGGGACAGGGGGTCCCATATATTTT. Its protein is CASRAGTGGPIYF.

J is TRBJ2-5 and V is TRBV14, with D uncertain. The CDR3 contains 14 residues. Germline CDR1 reads SGHDN; CDR2 reads FVKESK. Trimming pared 2 bases from V and 3 bases from J, leaving 10 bases between. CDR3 DNA sequence: TGTGCCAGCAGCCAACTGTGGGAAGAAGAGACCCAGTACTTC. Translating it yields CASSQLWEEETQYF.

In this sample, this clonotype turned up a few times. The chain has TRBV7-9 and TRBJ1-5; a weak D match, TRBD1 (6 bases). V was cut by 5 bases and J by 3 bases, with 11 bases left in between. The germline gives CDR1 SEHNR, CDR2 FQNEAQ (reference sequence). CDR3 length: 14 amino acids. CDR3 loop: CASSTDRNNQPQHF. DNA for the CDR3: TGTGCCAGCAGCACCGACAGGAACAATCAGCCCCAGCATTTT.

The chain employs TRBV20-1 and TRBJ2-5; D may be TRBD2 (6 bases). Germline values: CDR1 DFQATT, CDR2 SNEGSKA (reference sequence). This CDR3 has 14 amino acids. Trimming stripped 5 bases from V and 2 bases from J, with 15 bases between. CDR3 sequence reads: CSAPKRAKQETQYF. The CDR3 DNA is TGCAGTGCTCCCAAGCGGGCTAAACAAGAGACCCAGTACTTC.

V usage is TRBV6-4 and J usage is TRBJ1-1; no reliable D call. CDR1 and CDR2 from the germline V gene are MRHNA and SNTAGT. The CDR3 is 14 amino acids. V was cut by 6 bases and J by 1 base, with 12 bases left in between. Written as DNA, the CDR3 is TGTGCCAGCAGAATCATTGACGGGAACACTGAAGCTTTCTTT. Residues: CASRIIDGNTEAFF.

This chain links TRBV20-1 with TRBJ2-7; no definite D call. This CDR3 comprises 11 residues. V lost 4 bases and J lost 2, with 6 bases in between. Germline V gene lookup returns CDR1 DFQATT and CDR2 SNEGSKA (reference sequence). The CDR3 DNA sequence: TGCAGTGCTAAGAGTCCCTACGAGCAGTACTTC. It specifies CSAKSPYEQYF.

This clonotype was observed a handful of times. V and J are TRBV6-1 and TRBJ1-6; 7 bases align to TRBD1. The V gene's germline CDR1 is MNHNS and CDR2 SASEGT. After removal of 7 bases from V and 5 bases from J, the junction contained 5 bases not matched to a gene. This CDR3 has 14 residues. This chain's CDR3 is CASTGQADNSPLHF. Here the CDR3 DNA reads TGTGCCAGCACTGGACAGGCGGATAATTCACCCCTCCACTTT.

This clonotype was picked up a small number of times. J is TRBJ2-3 and V is TRBV20-1, with TRBD1 identical over 9 bases. The germline V gene has CDR1 DFQATT and CDR2 SNEGSKA (reference sequence). This CDR3 has 15 residues. V shed 2 bases and J 1 base; nucleotides not matched to a gene: 4. CDR3 sequence: CSARTTGGGTDTQYF. The DNA of the CDR3 is TGCAGTGCTAGAACGACAGGGGGTGGCACAGATACGCAGTATTTT.

In this sample, this clonotype turned up once. This rearrangement joins TRBV6-1 to TRBJ1-5, with 7 bases fitting TRBD1. V was pared by 6 bases and J by 6 bases, with 8 bases of the junction left unmatched. Germline values: CDR1 MNHNS, CDR2 SASEGT. The CDR3 spans 14 residues. The DNA for the CDR3 is TGTGCCAGCAGGGGCACAGGGGAGAGTCAGCCCCAGCATTTT. Its translation: CASRGTGESQPQHF.

V gene TRBV7-2 combines with J gene TRBJ1-1; D gene ambiguous. Germline lookup yields CDR1 SGHTA and CDR2 FQGNSA. The CDR3 consists of 15 residues. Trimming stripped 1 base from V and 4 bases from J, with 13 bases between. The CDR3 loop reads CASSLGAGSATEAFF. The CDR3 coding sequence is TGTGCCAGCAGCTTAGGAGCGGGGAGCGCCACTGAAGCTTTCTTT. Using reference TRBV7-2 and TRBJ1-1 for the parts outside the CDR3, the full variable domain is GAGVSQSPSNKVTEKGKDVELRCDPISGHTALYWYRQSLGQGLEFLIYFQGNSAPDKSGLPSDRFSAERTGGSVSTLTIQRTQQEDSAVYLCASSLGAGSATEAFFGQGTRLTVV.

This clonotype has more than one count but fewer than ten. This chain connects TRBV7-2 to TRBJ1-2, with 12 nucleotides matching TRBD1. Germline CDR1 is SGHTA and CDR2 is FQGNSA. This CDR3 spans 18 amino acids. V dropped 6 bases and J dropped 1; count of bases not matched to a gene: 12. CDR3 sequence reads: CASSIGTGGRTGNYGYTF. CDR3 DNA: TGTGCCAGCAGTATTGGGACAGGGGGCCGAACTGGTAACTATGGCTACACCTTC.

This chain joins TRBV10-3 and TRBJ1-2; D possibly corresponds to TRBD1 (5 bases). Germline CDR1 ENHRY, CDR2 SYGVKD. This CDR3 is built from 15 residues. The ends were cut back, 0 bases at V and 8 bases at J, with 16 bases in the middle. Here the CDR3 reads CAISESREGASGYTF. The CDR3 coding sequence is TGTGCCATCAGTGAGTCGCGGGAAGGGGCGTCCGGCTACACCTTC.

This sequence joins TRBV7-9 and TRBJ1-6; D is perhaps TRBD1 (6 bases). This CDR3 region has 20 residues. V was trimmed by 5 bases and J by 0 bases, leaving 23 bases between them. Germline values: CDR1 SEHNR, CDR2 FQNEAQ (reference sequence). For the CDR3, the DNA is TGTGCCAGCAGCCAAAGCTTAGGGGGTGTACAGAGCTCCTATAATTCACCCCTCCACTTT. Amino acid sequence: CASSQSLGGVQSSYNSPLHF.

The V gene is TRBV3-1, the J gene TRBJ2-3, with D uncertain. The CDR3 length is 14 residues. Between the trimmed V and J ends, which lost 0 bases and 4 bases, there was a span of 8 bases. CDR1 is LGHDT and CDR2 is YNNKEL in the germline V gene (reference sequence). The CDR3 is CASSQEWVADTQYF. Written as DNA, the CDR3 is TGTGCCAGCAGCCAAGAGTGGGTGGCAGATACGCAGTATTTT.

V usage is TRBV5-4 and J usage is TRBJ1-2, with 10 bases that match TRBD1. With V trimmed by 4 bases and J by 6 bases, 12 bases remained unmatched. The germline V gene has CDR1 SGHNT and CDR2 YYREEE (reference sequence). The CDR3 loop spans 16 amino acids. This CDR3 is CASSRGQGRESNGYTF. The CDR3 region has the DNA TGTGCCAGCAGCAGGGGACAGGGGAGGGAAAGCAATGGCTACACCTTC. Complete variable domain (other parts from reference TRBV5-4 and TRBJ1-2): ETGVTQSPTHLIKTRGQQVTLRCSSQSGHNTVSWYQQALGQGPQFIFQYYREEENGRGNFPPRFSGLQFPNYSSELNVNALELDDSALYLCASSRGQGRESNGYTFGSGTRLTVV.